Presented here are 3 T cell receptor beta chains from one specimen sequenced in a study of blood T cells in healthy people across ages (dated by TCRdb to the mid-2010s). Libraries were built with 5' RACE. Sequencing used an Illumina HiSeq 2500. A second PCR of about 6 to 12 cycles was run with a J-beta primer mix and a sample-barcoded 5' primer. Using fastp at Q25 and MiXCR, TCRdb reprocessed the public reads and kept productive beta chains. Rows with a matching CDR3 protein are joined into one entry that keeps the most common DNA and genes. This sample holds about 1.8 million distinct CDR3 sequences; around half were observed only once. Approximately 2.1% of the sample rests with the top ten. What was sequenced was blood. These receptors came from a woman aged 40 to 55 in good health.

This sequence joins TRBV27 and TRBJ2-2; 10 nucleotides align to TRBD2. CDR3 length: 17 amino acids. The J segment lost 6 bases and the V segment lost 4 bases, leaving 11 bases of the junction unmatched. Looked up from germline, CDR1 is MNHEY and CDR2 is SMNVEV (reference sequence). For the CDR3, the DNA is TGTGCCAGCAGTTCCCGGCTGCAGCGGGGGGGCTCCGGGGAGCTGTTTTTT. Translated: CASSSRLQRGGSGELFF.

The rearrangement uses TRBV7-9 and TRBJ2-7; 9 bases fit TRBD1. Looked up from germline, CDR1 is SEHNR and CDR2 is FQNEAQ (reference sequence). This CDR3 has 14 residues. V shed 5 bases, J shed 3 bases, and the junction held 5 bases outside the gene matches. The CDR3 region is CASSNGQGNYEQYF. The CDR3 nucleotides read TGTGCCAGCAGCAACGGACAGGGGAACTACGAGCAGTACTTC.

The chain carries TRBV27 and TRBJ2-3; D remains ambiguous. With 6 bases removed from V and 2 bases from J, the gap between germline ends came to 12 bases. This CDR3 spans 14 amino acids. Germline V gene lookup returns CDR1 MNHEY and CDR2 SMNVEV (reference sequence). CDR3 nucleotide sequence: TGTGCCAGCAGAACCTGGATCCCCACAGATACGCAGTATTTT. This sequence encodes CASRTWIPTDTQYF.